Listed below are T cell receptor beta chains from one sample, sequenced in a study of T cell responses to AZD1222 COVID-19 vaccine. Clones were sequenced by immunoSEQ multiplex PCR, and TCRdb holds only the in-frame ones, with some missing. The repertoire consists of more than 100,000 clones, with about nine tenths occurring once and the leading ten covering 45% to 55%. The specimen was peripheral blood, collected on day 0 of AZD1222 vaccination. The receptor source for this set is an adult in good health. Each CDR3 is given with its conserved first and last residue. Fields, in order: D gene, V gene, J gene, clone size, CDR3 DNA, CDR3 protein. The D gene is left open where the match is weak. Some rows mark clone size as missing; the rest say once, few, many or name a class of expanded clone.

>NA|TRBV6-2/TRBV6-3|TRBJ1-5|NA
TGTGCCAGCAGTCCCCCGTTGGGGCAGAGAGATAGCAATCAGCCCCAGCATTTT
CASSPPLGQRDSNQPQHF
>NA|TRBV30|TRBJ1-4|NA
TGTGCCTGGAGTGTACAGAATGAAAAACTGTTTTTT
CAWSVQNEKLFF
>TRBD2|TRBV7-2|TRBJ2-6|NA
TGTGCCAGCAGCGAGCGGGGCGCTGGGGCCAACGTCCTGACTTTC
CASSERGAGANVLTF
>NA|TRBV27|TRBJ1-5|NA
TGTGCCAGCAGTCCCCTGGGAAAGCCCCAGCATTTT
CASSPLGKPQHF
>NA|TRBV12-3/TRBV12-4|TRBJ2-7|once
TGTGCCAGTCGGGCTCCCTACTCCTACGAGCAGTACTTC
CASRAPYSYEQYF
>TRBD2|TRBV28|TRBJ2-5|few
TGTGCCAGCAGTTCAATAGCGGGAGCGAAGGCCCAAGAGACCCAGTACTTC
CASSSIAGAKAQETQYF
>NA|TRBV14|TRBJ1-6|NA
TGTGCCAGCAGCCAAGGGACAGCTAGTTCACCCCTCCACTTT
CASSQGTASSPLHF
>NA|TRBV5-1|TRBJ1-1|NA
TGCGCCAGCAGCTTGGGCGGCAGGGACGCCACTGAAGCTTTCTTT
CASSLGGRDATEAFF
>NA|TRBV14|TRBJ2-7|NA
TGTGCCAGCAGCCAAGATAAACCCTACGAGCAGTACTTC
CASSQDKPYEQYF
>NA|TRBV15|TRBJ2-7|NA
TGTGCCACCAGCAGAGATTTAAGGGGGATGCTAGCAGTGTCACTCTACGAGCAGTACTTC
CATSRDLRGMLAVSLYEQYF
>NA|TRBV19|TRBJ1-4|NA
TGTGCCAGTAGTATGATAGATGAAAAACTGTTTTTT
CASSMIDEKLFF
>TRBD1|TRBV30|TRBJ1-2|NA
TGTGCCTGGAGTAGGCGACGACAGGGGGCACCCCTCTATGGCTACACCTTC
CAWSRRRQGAPLYGYTF
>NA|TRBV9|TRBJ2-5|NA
TGTGCCAGCAGCCCTAATCAAGAGACCCAGTACTTC
CASSPNQETQYF
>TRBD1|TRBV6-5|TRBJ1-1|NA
TGTGCCAGCAGTCTAACACCGACAGGGGGCTCTCAAGCTTTCTTT
CASSLTPTGGSQAFF
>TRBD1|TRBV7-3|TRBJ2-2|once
TGTGCCAGCAGCTCACAGGGGGCCTTGGATGCCGGGGAGCTGTTTTTT
CASSSQGALDAGELFF
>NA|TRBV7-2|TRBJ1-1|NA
TGTGCCAGCAGCCGCCCTCCATACCCCACTGAAGCTTTCTTT
CASSRPPYPTEAFF
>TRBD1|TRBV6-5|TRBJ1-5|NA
TGTGCCAGCAGTTACGACAGGGGAGGCAATCAGCCCCAGCATTTT
CASSYDRGGNQPQHF
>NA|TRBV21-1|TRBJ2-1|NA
TGTGCCAGCAGCGCCCGGACTAGCGGGAGTACATCCGATGAGCAGTTCTTC
CASSARTSGSTSDEQFF
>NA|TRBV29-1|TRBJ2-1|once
TGCAGCGTTGACCGATACAATGAGCAGTTCTTC
CSVDRYNEQFF
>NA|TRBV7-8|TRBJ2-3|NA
TGTGCCAGCCTCCATCGGGGGGCGAACACAGATACGCAGTATTTT
CASLHRGANTDTQYF
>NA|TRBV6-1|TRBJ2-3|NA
TGTGCCAGCAGTGAAACCGGGACACTGGGTTCAGATACGCAGTATTTT
CASSETGTLGSDTQYF
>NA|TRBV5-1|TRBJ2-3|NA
TGCGCCAGCAGCTTGGGCCAGGGACCGGGAGCCGGGGATACGCAGTATTTT
CASSLGQGPGAGDTQYF
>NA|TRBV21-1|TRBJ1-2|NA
TGTGCCAGCAGCAATCCGGAATCTGAAGCCCTCTATGGCTACACCTTC
CASSNPESEALYGYTF
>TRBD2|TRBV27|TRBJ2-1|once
TGTGCCAGCAGTTTACTCGGAGCGGGATCCTACAATGAGCAGTTCTTC
CASSLLGAGSYNEQFF
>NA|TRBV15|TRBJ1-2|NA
TGTGCCACCAGCAGAGATTTAGGGCTGTACACCTTC
CATSRDLGLYTF
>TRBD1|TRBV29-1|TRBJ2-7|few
TGCAGCGTTGGGTCCGGTACAGGGGGTAGCGAGCAGTACTTC
CSVGSGTGGSEQYF
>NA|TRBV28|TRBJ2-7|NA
TGTGCCAGCAGAAGGCCCCTGGGGTACGAGCAGTACTTC
CASRRPLGYEQYF
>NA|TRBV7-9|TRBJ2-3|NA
TGTGCCAGCAGGCCACTCACAGACCTTAGCACAGATACGCAGTATTTT
CASRPLTDLSTDTQYF
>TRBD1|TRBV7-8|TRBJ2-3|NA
TGTGCCAGCAGCCGGATGGGACAGATCCAGTATTTT
CASSRMGQIQYF